The table lists the clone carrying this TCR beta chain with a few counts. Its antigen is not identified. These data originate in a study of T-cell reconstitution after alpha-beta-depleted transplantation in children. Study results and limitations: Recipient T cells and thymic progenitors that survived gave rise to the high TCRbeta diversity observed at day 60 in some patients. After one year, T-cell counts and TCRbeta diversity mostly came from new T cells. Several hundred rapidly expanded clones from non-depleted graft cells reportedly supplied alpha-beta T cells about two months post-transplant.

This sample's TCRbeta library carried unique molecular identifier barcodes. TCRdb re-called the PCR reads through MiXCR, storing one row per CDR3 protein. The table includes 550,000 to 800,000 distinct CDR3 sequences, about an eighth detected once. V shed 0 bases and J 5 bases; nucleotides not matched to a gene: 7. This CDR3 has 17 amino acids. CDR1 is SGHRS, CDR2 YFSETQ, per germline. This sequence joins TRBV5-1 and TRBJ2-2; TRBD1 matches 10 bases. The sample here was PBMCs, taken before TCRalphabeta/CD19-depleted stem cell transplant. The receptor's source is a girl aged 2 to 10 with congenital amegakaryocytic thrombocytopenia, due to receive a stem cell transplant. CDR3 sequence reads: CASSLEAGTGVTGELFF. The CDR3 DNA sequence: TGCGCCAGCAGCTTGGAGGCCGGGACAGGGGTAACCGGGGAGCTGTTTTTT. Looking up the rest from reference TRBV5-1 and TRBJ2-2 gives the full variable domain: KAGVTQTPRYLIKTRGQQVTLSCSPISGHRSVSWYQQTPGQGLQFLFEYFSETQRNKGNFPGRFSGRQFSNSRSEMNVSTLELGDSALYLCASSLEAGTGVTGELFFGEGSRLTVL.